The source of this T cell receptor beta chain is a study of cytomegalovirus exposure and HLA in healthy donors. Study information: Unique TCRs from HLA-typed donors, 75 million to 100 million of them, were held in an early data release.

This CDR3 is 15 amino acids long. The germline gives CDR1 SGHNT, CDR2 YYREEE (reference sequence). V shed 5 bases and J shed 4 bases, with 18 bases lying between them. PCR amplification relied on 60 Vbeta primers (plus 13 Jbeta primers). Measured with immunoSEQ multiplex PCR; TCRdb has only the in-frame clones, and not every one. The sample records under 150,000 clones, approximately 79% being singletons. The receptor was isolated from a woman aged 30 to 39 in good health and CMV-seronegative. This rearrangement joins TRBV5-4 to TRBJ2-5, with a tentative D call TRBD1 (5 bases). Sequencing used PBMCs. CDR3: CASSSRVGVGETQYF. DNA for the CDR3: TGTGCCAGCAGTTCCAGGGTAGGGGTGGGAGAGACCCAGTACTTC. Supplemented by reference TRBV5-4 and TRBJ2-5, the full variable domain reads ETGVTQSPTHLIKTRGQQVTLRCSSQSGHNTVSWYQQALGQGPQFIFQYYREEENGRGNFPPRFSGLQFPNYSSELNVNALELDDSALYLCASSSRVGVGETQYFGPGTRLLVL.